The 20 T cell receptor beta chains below all came from one sample that was sequenced in a study of identical twins. Via MiXCR, TCRdb re-called the 5' RACE reads, giving one row per CDR3 protein. Counted here are around 470,000 distinct CDR3 sequences, around 14% occurring once; the ten biggest clones make up more than 0.5%. In addition, the sample was reused for a study of yellow fever vaccine responses in identical twins.

Input material: CD4+ T cells sorted from blood. The receptors were sampled from a woman younger than 30 in good health.

This clonotype was recorded a few times. V is TRBV27 and J is TRBJ2-5; 8 bases match TRBD2. In germline, CDR1 is MNHEY, CDR2 SMNVEV (reference sequence). Germline trimming cut 6 bases from V and 5 bases from J; bases unmatched to any gene: 11. There are 15 residues in the CDR3. The CDR3 nucleotides read TGTGCCAGCAGGGGCGGGGGGATCGTGAGGGAGACCCAGTACTTC. This sequence encodes CASRGGGIVRETQYF.

This chain joins TRBV12-3 or TRBV12-4 and TRBJ2-2; tentative D call: TRBD1 (5 bases). CDR3 length: 15 amino acids. The V and J ends lost 7 bases and 0 bases respectively, with 12 bases between them. DNA of the CDR3: TGTGCCAGCAAACCTTGGACAACGAACACCGGGGAGCTGTTTTTT. Protein sequence: CASKPWTTNTGELFF.

This chain connects TRBV28 to TRBJ2-1; D remains ambiguous. Trimming removed 2 bases from V and 2 bases from J, with 7 bases in between. The CDR3 is 14 residues long. CDR1 MDHEN and CDR2 SYDVKM come from the germline V gene. The CDR3 reads CASSLPLTYNEQFF. The CDR3 DNA reads as TGTGCCAGCAGTTTACCACTCACCTACAATGAGCAGTTCTTC.

The CDR3 DNA reads as TGCAGTGGGAAGCGGGAGGGCCTCTACGAGCAGTACTTC. The encoded protein is CSGKREGLYEQYF. The genes are TRBV20-1 and TRBJ2-7, with TRBD2 matching over 10 bases. Germline-derived CDR1 and CDR2 are DFQATT and SNEGSKA (reference sequence). This CDR3 is 13 amino acids long. V dropped 7 bases and J dropped 3; count of bases not matched to a gene: 6.

The chain uses TRBV7-2 and TRBJ2-1; no firm D call. The CDR3 is 14 residues long. In germline, CDR1 is SGHTA, CDR2 FQGNSA. V dropped 5 bases and J dropped 6 bases, with 14 bases sitting between them. CDR3 in DNA: TGTGCCAGCAGCCCCCCGGCCCCACTCAATGAGCAGTTCTTC. Its protein product is CASSPPAPLNEQFF.

This clonotype was counted only a few times. The chain couples TRBV28 to TRBJ2-7, with 7 bases fitting TRBD2. This CDR3 is built from 12 residues. Germline V lookup: CDR1 MDHEN, CDR2 SYDVKM. V dropped 5 bases and J dropped 6; count of bases not matched to a gene: 4. In DNA form, the CDR3 reads TGTGCCAGCAGTAGACTAGCTCCCGAGCAGTACTTC. It translates to CASSRLAPEQYF.

This chain connects TRBV20-1 to TRBJ2-7, with D possibly matching TRBD1 (5 bases). In germline, CDR1 is DFQATT, CDR2 SNEGSKA (reference sequence). The V gene lost 0 bases and the J gene lost 4 bases, with 10 bases spanning the gap. This CDR3 is 13 amino acids long. The CDR3 bases are TGCAGTGCTAGAGAAAACAGGAAATACGAGCAGTACTTC. The encoded protein is CSARENRKYEQYF.

The V and J genes are TRBV20-1 and TRBJ2-3; D gene unclear. Germline-derived CDR1 and CDR2 are DFQATT and SNEGSKA (reference sequence). CDR3 length: 13 residues. Trimming cost V 0 bases and J 7 bases, with 11 bases left between them. The CDR3 region has the DNA TGCAGTGCTAGAGATAGTAGGAAGAATACGCAGTATTTT. Encoded protein: CSARDSRKNTQYF.

V gene TRBV6-1 combines with J gene TRBJ1-2; 7 bases fit TRBD1. The CDR3 covers 13 residues. Germline-derived CDR1 and CDR2 are MNHNS and SASEGT. Losses at the gene ends were 7 bases for V and 8 bases for J; bases not matched to a gene: 10. Written as DNA, the CDR3 is TGTGCCAGCACCGTCGGGACAGCTCGCGGCTACACCTTC. Amino acids: CASTVGTARGYTF.

The genes are TRBV5-1 and TRBJ2-5; 7 bases are a match to TRBD2. Germline CDR1 reads SGHRS; CDR2 reads YFSETQ. Trimming removed 4 bases from V and 2 bases from J; junction bases left unmatched: 8. CDR3 length: 15 amino acids. The CDR3 DNA is TGCGCCAGCAGCCCCCTGAAGGGAGGGCAAGAGACCCAGTACTTC. Its translation is CASSPLKGGQETQYF.

The chain combines TRBV12-3 or TRBV12-4 with TRBJ2-5; TRBD2 matches 9 bases. Germline trimming cut 5 bases from V and 0 bases from J; bases unmatched to any gene: 7. The CDR3 consists of 16 residues. Written as DNA, the CDR3 is TGTGCCAGCAGTCTTTTAGCGGGGGCCTACCAAGAGACCCAGTACTTC. Its protein is CASSLLAGAYQETQYF.

This chain links TRBV7-8 with TRBJ2-1, with D unclear. The CDR3 contains 12 residues. V lost 5 bases to trimming and J lost 7 bases, with 9 bases between them. In germline, CDR1 is SGHVS, CDR2 FQNEAQ. CDR3 sequence (DNA): TGTGCCAGCAGCGCCCAGAGGAATGAGCAGTTCTTC. Its translation: CASSAQRNEQFF.

This clonotype turned up a few times. This chain uses TRBV18 with TRBJ1-5, with D possibly TRBD1 on 5 matching bases. CDR3 length: 14 amino acids. CDR1 and CDR2 (germline): KGHSH, LQKENI. V was shortened by 6 bases and J by 5 bases, with 14 bases between the two germline ends. The CDR3: CASSDGGRHQPQHF. The CDR3 DNA reads as TGTGCCAGCTCGGACGGGGGGAGACATCAGCCCCAGCATTTT.

V gene TRBV6-2 or TRBV6-3 combines with J gene TRBJ1-1; D is perhaps TRBD1 (5 bases). Trimming stripped 4 bases from V and 2 bases from J, with 14 bases between. The V gene's germline CDR1 is MNHEY and CDR2 SVGEGT. This CDR3 has 15 residues. CDR3 sequence (DNA): TGTGCCAGCAGTTCTTTGGGCAGGGAAAACACTGAAGCTTTCTTT. Its translation is CASSSLGRENTEAFF.

This clonotype was observed a handful of times. The J gene is TRBJ2-3, the V gene TRBV20-1, with D maybe TRBD2 (6 bases). Germline V gene lookup returns CDR1 DFQATT and CDR2 SNEGSKA (reference sequence). The CDR3 loop spans 15 amino acids. Deletions cut 5 bases from V and 2 bases from J, with 17 bases between. Here the CDR3 reads CSASFRGLSTDTQYF. Here the CDR3 DNA reads TGCAGTGCTTCCTTCCGGGGACTTTCCACAGATACGCAGTATTTT.

The chain carries TRBV28 and TRBJ2-7, with 8 bases matching TRBD2. The junction had 9 bases not matched to a gene; V was cut back by 2 bases and J by 3 bases. CDR3 length: 16 residues. CDR1 and CDR2 (germline): MDHEN, SYDVKM. The chain's CDR3 is CASSLVETSEIYEQYF. The CDR3 DNA is TGTGCCAGCAGTTTAGTTGAGACTAGCGAAATCTACGAGCAGTACTTC.

The J gene is TRBJ2-7, the V gene TRBV10-3, with a weak D call TRBD2 (6 bases). From germline, CDR1 is ENHRY and CDR2 SYGVKD. The V gene lost 7 bases and the J gene lost 4 bases, with 20 bases spanning the gap. This CDR3 is built from 15 residues. CDR3 DNA: TGTGCCATCACTCAAGGACTATTGGGTCCTTACGAGCAGTACTTC. Translated: CAITQGLLGPYEQYF.

This chain uses TRBV5-1 with TRBJ2-2, with 7 bases lining up with TRBD2. V was clipped by 4 bases and J by 6 bases; unmatched bases: 12. The CDR3 runs to 16 residues. The V gene's germline CDR1 is SGHRS and CDR2 YFSETQ. The chain's CDR3 is CASSPLSGKTSGELFF. The DNA of the CDR3 is TGCGCCAGCAGCCCCCTCAGCGGGAAGACGTCCGGGGAGCTGTTTTTT.

The chain uses TRBV5-1 and TRBJ2-3, with D unclear. The CDR3 length is 14 residues. The V gene's germline CDR1 is SGHRS and CDR2 YFSETQ. V dropped 4 bases and J dropped 2 bases, with 11 bases sitting between them. Here the CDR3 DNA reads TGCGCCAGCAGCGCCCTGGAAAACACAGATACGCAGTATTTT. This gives the protein CASSALENTDTQYF.

The gene calls are TRBV27 and TRBJ1-2, with unresolved D. Germline CDR1 MNHEY, CDR2 SMNVEV (reference sequence). The V and J ends lost 5 bases and 4 bases respectively, with 11 bases between them. The CDR3 has 13 residues. The CDR3 is CASSQRDFYGYTF. CDR3 bases: TGTGCCAGCAGTCAAAGAGACTTCTATGGCTACACCTTC.